The 11 T cell receptor beta chains below were found in one sample sequenced in a study of T cell changes during pregnancy in multiple sclerosis. Only in-frame clones appear in the TCRdb table, and some are missing; sequencing was by immunoSEQ multiplex PCR. The table lists tens of thousands of clones, almost 95% of them singletons. The starting material was peripheral blood, obtained in the first trimester of pregnancy. Every receptor here comes from a female donor with multiple sclerosis, enrolled in a pregnancy study.

This sequence joins TRBV5-6 and TRBJ2-5; tentatively, D is TRBD2 (6 bases). This CDR3 is built from 16 residues. Trimming left V 5 bases short and J 2 bases short, with 19 bases between. Germline CDR1 SGHDT, CDR2 YYEEEE. CDR3 sequence reads: CASRPSRASVQETQYF. CDR3 nucleotide sequence: TGTGCCAGCAGGCCAAGTAGGGCTAGCGTACAAGAGACCCAGTACTTC.

V and J are TRBV21-1 and TRBJ2-7; the D call TRBD1 from the table was never checked on the DNA. TRBV21-1 is described as a pseudogene. The CDR3 covers 14 residues. CDR3 residues: CASSKDRGTYEQYF. Written as DNA, the CDR3 is TGTGCCAGCAGCAAAGACAGGGGTACCTACGAGCAGTACTTC.

The chain couples TRBV2 to TRBJ2-1; TRBD2 is a possible D gene (5 bases). The CDR3 has 16 residues. Germline V gene sequence: CDR1 SNHLY, CDR2 FYNNEI. V was trimmed by 6 bases and J by 0 bases, leaving 15 bases between them. CDR3 protein: CASRWRTQGSYNEQFF. The DNA of the CDR3 is TGTGCCAGCAGGTGGAGGACCCAAGGCTCCTACAATGAGCAGTTCTTC.

CDR3 DNA sequence: TGTGCCAGCGCGTCGGGGGGGTCCGCTGAAGCTTTCTTT. Its protein product is CASASGGSAEAFF. The chain employs TRBV27 and TRBJ1-1; possible D gene TRBD1, 5 bases. Trimming shortened V by 8 bases and J by 6 bases, and 16 bases separated the two germline ends. CDR3 size: 13 residues. Germline values: CDR1 MNHEY, CDR2 SMNVEV (reference sequence).

The J gene is TRBJ1-2, the V gene TRBV7-8; D is perhaps TRBD1 (6 bases). The length of the CDR3 is 14 residues. CDR1 and CDR2 from the germline V gene are SGHVS and FQNEAQ. Trimming removed 7 bases at V and 5 bases at J, with 17 bases between. The CDR3 protein is CASNTQGQKYGYTF. CDR3 bases: TGTGCCAGCAACACACAGGGACAAAAGTATGGCTACACCTTC.

This chain connects TRBV27 to TRBJ1-2, with a weak D call TRBD1 (6 bases). Germline V lookup: CDR1 MNHEY, CDR2 SMNVEV (reference sequence). The CDR3 totals 16 residues. V shed 5 bases and J shed 6 bases, with 22 bases lying between them. CDR3 region: CASSPRRGAGAHGYTF. In DNA, the CDR3 is TGTGCCAGCAGTCCCCGCCGAGGGGCAGGGGCGCATGGCTACACCTTC.

The chain combines TRBV5-4 with TRBJ2-5; D is unresolved. Trimming pared 3 bases from V and 3 bases from J, leaving 9 bases between. Per the germline V gene, CDR1 is SGHNT and CDR2 is YYREEE (reference sequence). This CDR3 contains 13 residues. The chain's CDR3 is CASSSNYKETQYF. CDR3 bases: TGTGCCAGCAGCTCCAACTACAAAGAGACCCAGTACTTC.

This chain joins TRBV6-1 and TRBJ1-1, with D unresolved. The CDR3 consists of 14 residues. The germline CDR1 and CDR2 sequences are MNHNS and SASEGT. V was pared by 5 bases and J by 2 bases, with 12 bases between. For the CDR3, the DNA is TGTGCCAGCAGTTGGCAGATTATTAACACTGAAGCTTTCTTT. Translating it yields CASSWQIINTEAFF.

This clone was detected once. The rearrangement joins TRBV10-3 to TRBJ1-2; a weak D match, TRBD1 (6 bases). The length of the CDR3 is 16 residues. V dropped 4 bases and J dropped 7 bases, with 22 bases sitting between them. Germline CDR1 reads ENHRY; CDR2 reads SYGVKD. The CDR3: CAISGGLTNSTGGYTF. CDR3 nucleotides: TGTGCCATCAGTGGGGGGCTGACAAATTCGACGGGTGGCTACACCTTC.

J is TRBJ2-1 and V is TRBV18; 14 bases map to TRBD2. Germline V CDR1 and CDR2: KGHSH, LQKENI. V trimming: 3 bases; J trimming: 9 bases; junction bases outside the gene matches: 7. The CDR3 loop spans 16 amino acids. CDR3 protein: CASSPSTSGGASEQFF. The CDR3 DNA reads TGTGCCAGCTCACCCTCGACTAGCGGGGGGGCAAGTGAGCAGTTCTTC.

The rearrangement joins TRBV4-1 to TRBJ2-7; D perhaps matches TRBD2 (5 bases). CDR1 is MGHRA, CDR2 YSYEKL, per germline. Trimming stripped 0 bases from V and 3 bases from J, with 12 bases between. The CDR3 is 15 residues long. The CDR3 DNA reads as TGCGCCAGCAGCCAAGAGACGGGAAGTCTCTACGAGCAGTACTTC. Translating gives CASSQETGSLYEQYF.